This T cell receptor beta chain is from a study of cytomegalovirus exposure and HLA in healthy donors. 13 Jbeta primers and 60 Vbeta primers were used for the PCR. Sequencing was performed with immunoSEQ multiplex PCR; in TCRdb, only in-frame clones are kept and a portion is missing. This sample yields about 95,000 clones, of which about four fifths are seen a single time; approximately 11% belongs to the top ten. Turning to this clone: Its antigen is not known.

Findings and limits, study-wide: The authors later found TCR association rates varying by HLA locus, with DRB1 most and HLA-C fewest. Most TCR beta V segments were productive about 90% or about 30% of the time in an earlier analysis.

The V gene end was trimmed by 5 bases and the J gene end by 4 bases; junction bases not matched to a gene: 6. Germline V lookup: CDR1 SNHLY, CDR2 FYNNEI. The CDR3 extends over 14 amino acids. The sequencing sample was made of PBMCs. The V gene is TRBV2, the J gene TRBJ1-1; 8 bases align to TRBD1. The TCR sequence derives from a man younger than 30 in good health and CMV-seropositive. Written as DNA, the CDR3 is TGTGCCAGCAGTACGGACAGGGACGGCACTGAAGCTTTCTTT. It specifies CASSTDRDGTEAFF. Together with reference TRBV2 and TRBJ1-1, the CDR3 gives the full variable domain: EPEVTQTPSHQVTQMGQEVILRCVPISNHLYFYWYRQILGQKVEFLVSFYNNEISEKSEIFDDQFSVERPDGSNFTLKIRSTKLEDSAMYFCASSTDRDGTEAFFGQGTRLTVV.